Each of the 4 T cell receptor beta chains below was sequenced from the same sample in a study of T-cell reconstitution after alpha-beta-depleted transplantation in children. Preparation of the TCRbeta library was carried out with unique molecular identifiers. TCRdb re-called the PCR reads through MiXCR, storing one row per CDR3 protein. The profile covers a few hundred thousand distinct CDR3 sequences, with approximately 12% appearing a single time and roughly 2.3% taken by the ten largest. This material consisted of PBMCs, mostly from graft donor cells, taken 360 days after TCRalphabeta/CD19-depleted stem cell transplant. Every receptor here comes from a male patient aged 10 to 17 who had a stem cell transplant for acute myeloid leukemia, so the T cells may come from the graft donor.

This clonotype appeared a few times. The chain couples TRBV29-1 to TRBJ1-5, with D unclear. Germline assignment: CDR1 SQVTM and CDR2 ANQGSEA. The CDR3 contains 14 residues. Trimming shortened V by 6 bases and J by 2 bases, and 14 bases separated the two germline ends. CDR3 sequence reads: CSVQIRAGNQPQHF. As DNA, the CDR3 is TGCAGCGTCCAAATAAGGGCAGGCAATCAGCCCCAGCATTTT.

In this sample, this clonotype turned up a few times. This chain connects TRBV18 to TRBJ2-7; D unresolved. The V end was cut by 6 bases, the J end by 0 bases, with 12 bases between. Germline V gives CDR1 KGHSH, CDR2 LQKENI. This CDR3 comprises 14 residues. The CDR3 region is CASSRSRTSYEQYF. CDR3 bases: TGTGCCAGCTCTCGATCCCGGACCTCCTACGAGCAGTACTTC.

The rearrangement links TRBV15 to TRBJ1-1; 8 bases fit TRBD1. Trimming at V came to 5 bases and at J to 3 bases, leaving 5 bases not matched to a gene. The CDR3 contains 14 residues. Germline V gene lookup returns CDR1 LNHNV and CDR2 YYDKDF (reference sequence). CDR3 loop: CATSRMTGDTEAFF. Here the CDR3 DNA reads TGTGCCACCAGCCGGATGACAGGGGACACTGAAGCTTTCTTT.

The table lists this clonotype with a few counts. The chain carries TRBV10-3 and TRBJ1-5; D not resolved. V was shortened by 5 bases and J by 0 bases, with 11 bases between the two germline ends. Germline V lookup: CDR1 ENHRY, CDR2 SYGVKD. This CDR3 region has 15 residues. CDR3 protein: CAISHRVLSNQPQHF. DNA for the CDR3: TGTGCCATCAGTCACCGGGTCCTTAGCAATCAGCCCCAGCATTTT.